Sequencing of this TCR beta chain was carried out in a study of blood T cell repertoires in COVID-19. At the level of the study: The study drew acute and convalescent COVID-19 samples from the United States, Italy and Spain. T cells, B-cell-depleted T cells, or PBMCs provided the cDNA or gDNA that served as material.

Germline V lookup: CDR1 SQVTM, CDR2 ANQGSEA. This CDR3 is built from 14 residues. The germline V and J ends were trimmed by 2 bases and 1 base, with 11 bases remaining between them. In the source study's methods: Amplification from reference gene primers served as the basis for estimated nucleated cell counts. Clones were sequenced by immunoSEQ multiplex PCR, and TCRdb holds only the in-frame ones, with some missing. V, J and clone size are taken as reported in that table, and D and trimming were inferred from the DNA itself. Among approximately 120,000 clones listed, 83% were seen once. This clone was seen a few times.

This receptor was taken from a woman aged 60-75 years with acute or convalescent COVID-19. V is TRBV29-1 and J is TRBJ1-1; D is undetermined. Sequenced sample: peripheral blood. Written as DNA, the CDR3 is TGCAGCGTTGAAAGCCGGGTGCGGAACACTGAAGCTTTCTTT. This gives the protein CSVESRVRNTEAFF. Together with reference TRBV29-1 and TRBJ1-1, the CDR3 gives the full variable domain: SAVISQKPSRDICQRGTSLTIQCQVDSQVTMMFWYRQQPGQSLTLIATANQGSEATYESGFVIDKFPISRPNLTFSTLTVSNMSPEDSSIYLCSVESRVRNTEAFFGQGTRLTVV.